This TCR beta chain was sequenced in a study of blood T cell repertoires in COVID-19. Overall study context: COVID-19 samples collected from the United States, Italy and Spain covered acute and convalescent phases. From T cells, B-cell-depleted T cells, or PBMCs came the material, which was cDNA or gDNA.

Authors' analysis steps: Reference gene primer amplification gave estimated nucleated cell counts. Sequencing was performed with immunoSEQ multiplex PCR; in TCRdb, only in-frame clones are kept and a portion is missing. The V and J calls and the clone size are those of that table, but D and trimming were determined from the DNA. The sample has some 160,000 clones; about four fifths are singletons. The ends were cut back, 1 base at V and 4 bases at J, with 14 bases in the middle. CDR3 length: 15 amino acids. Germline V lookup: CDR1 SGHTA, CDR2 FQGNSA. The chain joins TRBV7-2 to TRBJ2-7, with a tentative D call TRBD2 (6 bases). The sequencing input was peripheral blood. The receptor was derived from a woman older than 75 with acute or convalescent COVID-19. The CDR3 coding sequence is TGTGCCAGCAGCTTAGGCCCAGGCGCGGGGTACGAGCAGTACTTC. Encoded protein: CASSLGPGAGYEQYF.